These 5 T cell receptor beta chains came from one sample sequenced in a study of blood T cell repertoires in COVID-19. Profiled with immunoSEQ multiplex PCR; TCRdb holds only in-frame clones, not every one. The top ten clones hold around 2% of a sample with hundreds of thousands of clones, approximately 90% of them seen once. Sequencing was carried out using PBMCs or T cells enriched from blood (not recorded which). These receptors all come from a woman aged 60-75 years in a cohort exposed to, infected with or recovered from COVID-19 (not recorded which).

The chain's CDR3 is CASSSRQGKKQYF. The CDR3 DNA sequence: TGTGCCAGCAGTTCACGTCAGGGGAAAAAGCAGTACTTC. The genes are TRBV6-5 and TRBJ2-7; tentative D call: TRBD1 (6 bases). CDR1 MNHEY and CDR2 SVGAGI come from the germline V gene. Trimming removed 4 bases from V and 8 bases from J, with 15 bases in between. CDR3 length equals 13 residues.

This chain joins TRBV2 and TRBJ2-7; 10 nucleotides align to TRBD2. Germline V CDR1 and CDR2: SNHLY, FYNNEI. V was pared by 6 bases and J by 4 bases, with 3 bases of the junction left unmatched. CDR3 length: 13 amino acids. Here the CDR3 reads CASRPSGSYEQYF. CDR3 sequence (DNA): TGTGCCAGCAGGCCTAGCGGGAGTTACGAGCAGTACTTC.

This chain connects TRBV30 to TRBJ2-7; D not resolved. V shed 0 bases and J shed 1 base, with 4 bases lying between them. CDR3 length: 12 residues. The germline V gene has CDR1 GTSNPN and CDR2 SVGIG (reference sequence). The DNA for the CDR3 is TGTGCCTGGAGTGTACAATCCTACGAGCAGTACTTC. It yields the protein CAWSVQSYEQYF.

V and J are TRBV6-5 and TRBJ1-2; D is uncertain. CDR3 size: 14 residues. In germline, CDR1 is MNHEY, CDR2 SVGAGI. The ends were cut back, 8 bases at V and 1 base at J, with 14 bases in the middle. The CDR3: CASGIIRLNYGYTF. As DNA, the CDR3 is TGTGCCAGCGGCATAATACGCCTTAACTATGGCTACACCTTC.

The sample holds one count of this clone. Written as DNA, the CDR3 is TGCGCCAGCCGCGACTCCGACAATCAGCCCCAGCATTTT. The encoded protein is CASRDSDNQPQHF. The chain is built from TRBV5-1 and TRBJ1-5; D remains unclear. V shed 7 bases and J shed 3 bases, with 11 bases lying between them. CDR1 SGHRS and CDR2 YFSETQ come from the germline V gene. The CDR3 contains 13 residues.